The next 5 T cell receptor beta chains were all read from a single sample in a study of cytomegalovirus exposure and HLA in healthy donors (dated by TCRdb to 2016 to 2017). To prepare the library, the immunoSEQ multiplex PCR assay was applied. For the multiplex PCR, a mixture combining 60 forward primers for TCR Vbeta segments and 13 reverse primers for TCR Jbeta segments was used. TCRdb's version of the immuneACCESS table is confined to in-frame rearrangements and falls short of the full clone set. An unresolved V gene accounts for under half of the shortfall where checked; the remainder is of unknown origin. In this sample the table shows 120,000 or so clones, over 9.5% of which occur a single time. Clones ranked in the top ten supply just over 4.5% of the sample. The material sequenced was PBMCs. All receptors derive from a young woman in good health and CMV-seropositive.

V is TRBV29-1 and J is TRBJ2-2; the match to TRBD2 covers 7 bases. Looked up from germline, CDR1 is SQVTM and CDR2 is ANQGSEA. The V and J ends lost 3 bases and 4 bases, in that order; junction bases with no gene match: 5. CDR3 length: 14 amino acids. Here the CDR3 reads CSVDPPSGTGELFF. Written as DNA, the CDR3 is TGCAGCGTTGATCCCCCTAGCGGCACCGGGGAGCTGTTTTTT.

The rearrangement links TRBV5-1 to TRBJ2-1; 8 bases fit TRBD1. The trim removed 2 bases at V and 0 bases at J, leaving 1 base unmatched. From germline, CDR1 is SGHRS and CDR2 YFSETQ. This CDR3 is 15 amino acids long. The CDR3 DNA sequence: TGCGCCAGCAGCTTAACAGGGGGCTCCTACAATGAGCAGTTCTTC. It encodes CASSLTGGSYNEQFF.

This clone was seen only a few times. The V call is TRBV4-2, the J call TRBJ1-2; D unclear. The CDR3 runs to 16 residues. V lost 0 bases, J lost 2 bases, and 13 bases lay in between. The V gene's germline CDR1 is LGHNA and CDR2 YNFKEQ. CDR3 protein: CASSQESLGANYGYTF. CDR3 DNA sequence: TGTGCCAGCAGCCAAGAATCTTTGGGAGCCAACTATGGCTACACCTTC.

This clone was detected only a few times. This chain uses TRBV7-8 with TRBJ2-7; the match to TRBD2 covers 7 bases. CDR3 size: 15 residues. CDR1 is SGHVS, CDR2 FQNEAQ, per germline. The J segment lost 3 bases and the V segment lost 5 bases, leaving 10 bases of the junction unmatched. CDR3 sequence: CASSPRLAAGYEQYF. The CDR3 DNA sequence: TGTGCCAGCAGCCCCCGGCTAGCGGCAGGCTACGAGCAGTACTTC.

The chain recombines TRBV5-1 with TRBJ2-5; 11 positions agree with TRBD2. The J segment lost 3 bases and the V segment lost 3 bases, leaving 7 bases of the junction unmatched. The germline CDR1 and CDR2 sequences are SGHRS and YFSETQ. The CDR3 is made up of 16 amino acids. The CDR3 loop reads CASSWTGGLAEETQYF. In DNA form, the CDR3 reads TGCGCCAGCAGCTGGACCGGGGGACTAGCGGAAGAGACCCAGTACTTC.